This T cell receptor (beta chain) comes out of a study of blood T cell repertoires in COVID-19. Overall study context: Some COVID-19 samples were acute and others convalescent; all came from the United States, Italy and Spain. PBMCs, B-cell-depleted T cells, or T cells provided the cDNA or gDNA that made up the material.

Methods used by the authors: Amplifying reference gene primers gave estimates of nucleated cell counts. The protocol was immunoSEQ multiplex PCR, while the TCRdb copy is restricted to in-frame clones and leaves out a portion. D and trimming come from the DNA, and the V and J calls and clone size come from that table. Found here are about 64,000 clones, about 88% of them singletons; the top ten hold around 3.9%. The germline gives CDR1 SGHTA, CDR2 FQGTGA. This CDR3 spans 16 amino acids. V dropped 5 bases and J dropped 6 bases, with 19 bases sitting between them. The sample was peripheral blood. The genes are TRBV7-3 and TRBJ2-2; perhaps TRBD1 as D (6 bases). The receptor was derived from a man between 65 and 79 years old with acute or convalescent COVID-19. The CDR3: CASSPEPGARAGELFF. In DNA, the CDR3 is TGTGCCAGCAGCCCTGAGCCAGGGGCCCGGGCCGGGGAGCTGTTTTTT.